This T cell receptor (beta chain) was sequenced during a study of OX40 agonist ivuxolimab in advanced cancers. Study summary: A partial response was reached by three patients: one with hepatocellular carcinoma and two with cutaneous melanoma.

TCRdb's copy holds only in-frame clones and misses some; the assay was immunoSEQ multiplex PCR. The sample has 80,000 or so clones, roughly 92% seen once. General study points: Clonal expansion in partial responders at 0.1-3.0 mg/kg ranked among the lowest.

Of note for this clone: Its antigen is still unknown.

The V and J ends lost 6 bases and 4 bases respectively, with 8 bases between them. CDR3 size: 12 residues. The germline V gene encodes CDR1 SNHLY and CDR2 FYNNEI. This sequence was found in an adult with an advanced solid tumor such as melanoma, head and neck, liver or kidney cancer. The gene calls are TRBV2 and TRBJ2-3; D remains ambiguous. Sequenced material: CD4+ or CD8+ T cells sorted from blood, taken in a trial of the OX40 agonist ivuxolimab. The CDR3 sequence is CASSSGPDTQYF. As DNA, the CDR3 is TGTGCCAGCAGCTCCGGGCCAGATACGCAGTATTTT.